This T cell receptor (beta chain) originates from a study of cytomegalovirus exposure and HLA in healthy donors. Study-wide context: There were more than 350 genotyped donors. Of these, roughly 80% fell in the genetic ancestry cluster associated with self-reported Caucasian donors.

It was with 60 Vbeta and 13 Jbeta primers that the PCR ran. Libraries were prepared by immunoSEQ multiplex PCR; TCRdb keeps only in-frame clonotypes and omits some of them. The profile covers about 140,000 clones, with around three quarters appearing a single time and around 1.9% taken by the ten largest. CDR1 is MNHEY and CDR2 is SMNVEV in the germline V gene (reference sequence). After removal of 10 bases from V and 3 bases from J, the junction contained 5 bases not matched to a gene. This CDR3 comprises 14 residues. General observations from the study: A later analysis found that most CMV-associated TCR beta chains appeared HLA-restricted. Excluded: some indistinguishable V segments such as TRBV6-2 and TRBV6-3.

At the time of sampling, donors were nominally healthy, though unrecorded immune exposures were likely. A word on this clone: Antigen unknown.

Material for sequencing was PBMCs. The clonotype was recovered from a man in his forties or fifties in good health and CMV-seronegative. This chain joins TRBV27 and TRBJ2-2, with 10 bases aligning to TRBD2. The CDR3 spells CATSLAGDTGELFF. The CDR3 nucleotides read TGTGCCACATCCCTAGCGGGAGACACCGGGGAGCTGTTTTTT.